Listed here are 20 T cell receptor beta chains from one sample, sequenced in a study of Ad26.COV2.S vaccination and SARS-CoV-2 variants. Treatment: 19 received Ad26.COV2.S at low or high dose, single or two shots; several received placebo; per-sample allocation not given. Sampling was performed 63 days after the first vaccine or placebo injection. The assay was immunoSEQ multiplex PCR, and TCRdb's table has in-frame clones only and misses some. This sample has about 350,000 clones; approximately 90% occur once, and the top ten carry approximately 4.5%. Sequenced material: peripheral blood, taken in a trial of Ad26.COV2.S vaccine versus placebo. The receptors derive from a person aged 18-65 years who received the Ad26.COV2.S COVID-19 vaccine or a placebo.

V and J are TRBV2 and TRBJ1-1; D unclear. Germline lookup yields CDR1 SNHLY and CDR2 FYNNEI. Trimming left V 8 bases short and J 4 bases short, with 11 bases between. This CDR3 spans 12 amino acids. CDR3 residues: CASRGLGTEAFF. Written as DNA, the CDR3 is TGTGCCAGCCGAGGTCTAGGCACTGAAGCTTTCTTT.

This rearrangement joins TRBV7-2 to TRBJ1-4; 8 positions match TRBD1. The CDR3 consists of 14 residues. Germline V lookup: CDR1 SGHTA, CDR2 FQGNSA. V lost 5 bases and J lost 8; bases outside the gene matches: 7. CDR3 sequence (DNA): TGTGCCAGCAGCACGCGGACAGGGAGGGAAAAACTGTTTTTT. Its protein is CASSTRTGREKLFF.

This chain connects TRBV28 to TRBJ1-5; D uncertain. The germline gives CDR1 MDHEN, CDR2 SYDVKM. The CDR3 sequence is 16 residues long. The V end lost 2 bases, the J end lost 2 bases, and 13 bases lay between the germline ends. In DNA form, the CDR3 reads TGTGCCAGCAGTTTACCCTTCTACGGGCGCAATCAGCCCCAGCATTTT. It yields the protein CASSLPFYGRNQPQHF.

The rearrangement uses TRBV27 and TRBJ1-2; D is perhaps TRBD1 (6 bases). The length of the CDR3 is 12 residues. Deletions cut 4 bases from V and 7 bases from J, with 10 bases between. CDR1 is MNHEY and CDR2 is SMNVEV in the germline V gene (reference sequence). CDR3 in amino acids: CASSSTGSGYTF. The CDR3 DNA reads TGTGCCAGCAGTTCCACAGGGAGTGGCTACACCTTC.

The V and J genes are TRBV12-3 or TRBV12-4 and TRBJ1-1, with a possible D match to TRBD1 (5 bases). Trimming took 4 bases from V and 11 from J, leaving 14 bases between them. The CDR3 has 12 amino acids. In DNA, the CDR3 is TGTGCCAGCAGTTCAGCCGGGACTGTGGCTTTCTTT. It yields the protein CASSSAGTVAFF.

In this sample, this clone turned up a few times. The DNA for the CDR3 is TGTGCCAGCACCCTGAGTGTAAACATGAACACTGAAGCTTTCTTT. Translated, it gives CASTLSVNMNTEAFF. The V gene is TRBV2, the J gene TRBJ1-1; no firm D call. V was pared by 7 bases and J by 0 bases, with 15 bases between. This CDR3 has 15 amino acids. Germline loops: CDR1 SNHLY, CDR2 FYNNEI.

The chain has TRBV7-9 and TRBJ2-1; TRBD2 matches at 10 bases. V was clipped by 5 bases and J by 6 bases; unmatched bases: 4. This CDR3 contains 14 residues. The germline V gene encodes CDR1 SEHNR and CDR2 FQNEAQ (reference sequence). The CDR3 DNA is TGTGCCAGCAGCGGGGGACTAGCGCCCAATGAGCAGTTCTTC. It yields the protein CASSGGLAPNEQFF. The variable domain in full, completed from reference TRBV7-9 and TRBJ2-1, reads DTGVSQNPRHKITKRGQNVTFRCDPISEHNRLYWYRQTLGQGPEFLTYFQNEAQLEKSRLLSDRFSAERPKGSFSTLEIQRTEQGDSAMYLCASSGGLAPNEQFFGPGTRLTVL.

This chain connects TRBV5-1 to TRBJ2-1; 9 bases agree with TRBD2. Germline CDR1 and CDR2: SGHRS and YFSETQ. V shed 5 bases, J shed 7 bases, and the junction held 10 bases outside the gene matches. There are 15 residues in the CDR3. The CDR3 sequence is CASSRVAGEFNEQFF. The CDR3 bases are TGCGCCAGCAGTCGAGTAGCGGGGGAGTTTAATGAGCAGTTCTTC.

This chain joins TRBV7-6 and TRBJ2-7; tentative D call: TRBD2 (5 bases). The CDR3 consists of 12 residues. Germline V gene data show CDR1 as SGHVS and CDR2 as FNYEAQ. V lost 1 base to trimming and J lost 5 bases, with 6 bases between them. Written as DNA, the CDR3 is TGTGCCAGCAGCTTAGTGGGAGACGAGCAGTACTTC. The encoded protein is CASSLVGDEQYF.

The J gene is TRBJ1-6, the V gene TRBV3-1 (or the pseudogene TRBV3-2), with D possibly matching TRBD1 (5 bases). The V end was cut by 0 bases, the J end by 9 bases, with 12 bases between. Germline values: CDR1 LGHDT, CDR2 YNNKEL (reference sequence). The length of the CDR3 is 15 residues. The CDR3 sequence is CASSQEPGGGSPLHF. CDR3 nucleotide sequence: TGTGCCAGCAGCCAAGAGCCCGGGGGTGGTTCACCCCTCCACTTT.

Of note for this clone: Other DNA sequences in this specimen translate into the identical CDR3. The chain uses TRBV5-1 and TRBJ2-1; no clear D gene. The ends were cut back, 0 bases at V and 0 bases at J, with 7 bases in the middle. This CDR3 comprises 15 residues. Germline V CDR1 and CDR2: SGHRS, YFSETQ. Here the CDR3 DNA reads TGCGCCAGCAGCTTGGGCGGTAGCTCCTACAATGAGCAGTTCTTC. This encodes CASSLGGSSYNEQFF.

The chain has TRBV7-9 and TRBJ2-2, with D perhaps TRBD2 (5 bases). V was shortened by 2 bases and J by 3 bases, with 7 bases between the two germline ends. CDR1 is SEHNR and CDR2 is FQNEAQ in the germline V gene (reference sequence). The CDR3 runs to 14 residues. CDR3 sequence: CASSLRTHTGELFF. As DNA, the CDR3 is TGTGCCAGCAGCTTAAGGACTCACACCGGGGAGCTGTTTTTT.

The CDR3 is CASSPQGSYGYTF. The CDR3 DNA sequence: TGTGCCAGCAGCCCACAGGGATCCTATGGCTACACCTTC. This chain connects TRBV7-2 to TRBJ1-2; D is possibly TRBD1 (6 bases). The CDR3 has 13 residues. Germline V gives CDR1 SGHTA, CDR2 FQGNSA. Trimming shortened V by 5 bases and J by 4 bases, and 11 bases separated the two germline ends.

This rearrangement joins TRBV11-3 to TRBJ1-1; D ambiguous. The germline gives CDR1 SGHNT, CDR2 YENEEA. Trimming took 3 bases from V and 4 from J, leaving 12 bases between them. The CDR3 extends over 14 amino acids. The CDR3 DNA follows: TGTGCCAGCAGCTTTTGGGTTATGGGCACTGAAGCTTTCTTT. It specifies CASSFWVMGTEAFF.

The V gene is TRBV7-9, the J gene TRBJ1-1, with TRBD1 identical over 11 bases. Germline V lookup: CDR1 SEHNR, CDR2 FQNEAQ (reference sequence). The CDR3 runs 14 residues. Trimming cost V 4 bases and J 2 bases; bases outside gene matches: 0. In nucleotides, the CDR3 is TGTGCCAGCAGCTGGACAGGGGGCAACACTGAAGCTTTCTTT. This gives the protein CASSWTGGNTEAFF.

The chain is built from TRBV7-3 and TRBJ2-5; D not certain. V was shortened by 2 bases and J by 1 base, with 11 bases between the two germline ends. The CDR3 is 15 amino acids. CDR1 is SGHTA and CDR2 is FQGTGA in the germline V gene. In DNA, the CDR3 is TGTGCCAGCAGCTTAGCTGGGCTGGGCCAAGAGACCCAGTACTTC. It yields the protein CASSLAGLGQETQYF.

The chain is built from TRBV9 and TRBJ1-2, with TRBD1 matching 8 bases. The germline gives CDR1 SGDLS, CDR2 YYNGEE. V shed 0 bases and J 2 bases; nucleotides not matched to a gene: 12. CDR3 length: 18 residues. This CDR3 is CASSVEIGQGSANYGYTF. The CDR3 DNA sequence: TGTGCCAGCAGCGTAGAAATAGGACAGGGTTCAGCCAACTATGGCTACACCTTC.

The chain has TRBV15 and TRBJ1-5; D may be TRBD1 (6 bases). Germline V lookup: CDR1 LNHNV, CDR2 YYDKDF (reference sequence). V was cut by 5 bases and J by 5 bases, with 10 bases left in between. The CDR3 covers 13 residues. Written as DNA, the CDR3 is TGTGCCACCAGCCAGGGGACTTATCAGCCCCAGCATTTT. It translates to CATSQGTYQPQHF.

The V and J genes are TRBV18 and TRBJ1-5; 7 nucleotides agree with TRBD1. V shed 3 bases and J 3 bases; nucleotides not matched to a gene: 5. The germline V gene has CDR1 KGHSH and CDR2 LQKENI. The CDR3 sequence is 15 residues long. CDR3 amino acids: CASSPTTGDNQPQHF. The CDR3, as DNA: TGTGCCAGCTCACCCACTACAGGGGACAATCAGCCCCAGCATTTT.

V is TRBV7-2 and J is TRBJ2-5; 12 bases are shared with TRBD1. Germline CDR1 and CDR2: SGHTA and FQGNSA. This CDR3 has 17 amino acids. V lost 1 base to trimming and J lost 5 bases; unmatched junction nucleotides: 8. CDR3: CASSLGPGQGAGETQYF. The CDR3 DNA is TGTGCCAGCAGCTTAGGCCCGGGACAGGGGGCCGGGGAGACCCAGTACTTC.